Listed below are T cell receptor beta chains from one sample, sequenced in a study of cytomegalovirus exposure and HLA in healthy donors. Generated by immunoSEQ multiplex PCR, the TCRdb table keeps only in-frame clones and is missing some. The top ten hold roughly a tenth of the sample, which has about 210,000 clones, over 75% seen once. Sample: PBMCs. These receptor sequences come from a woman in her forties or fifties in good health and CMV-seropositive. The CDR3 runs from the conserved cysteine through the conserved F or W. Fields, in order: J gene, clone size, D gene, V gene, CDR3 DNA, CDR3 protein. A D gene is named only where the DNA matches it firmly. Clone size is not always given. Where it is, it says once, few, many or a class for expanded clones.

J gene: TRBJ2-2; clone size: NA; D gene: NA; V gene: TRBV7-7; CDR3 DNA: TGTGCCAGCAGCTTAGTTACTGGTTGGACATCGACCGGGGAGCTGTTTTTT; CDR3 protein: CASSLVTGWTSTGELFF
J gene: TRBJ2-5; clone size: NA; D gene: NA; V gene: TRBV15; CDR3 DNA: TGTGCCACCAGGACGACAGTGGGAGAGACCCAGTACTTC; CDR3 protein: CATRTTVGETQYF
J gene: TRBJ2-7; clone size: NA; D gene: NA; V gene: TRBV4-1; CDR3 DNA: TGCGCCAGCAGCCAAGACGTCCCAGAAAGCTCCTACGAGCAGTACTTC; CDR3 protein: CASSQDVPESSYEQYF
J gene: TRBJ2-2; clone size: NA; D gene: NA; V gene: TRBV15; CDR3 DNA: TGTGCCACCAGCAGAGGGGGCAGGGGATTCGTCTACACCGGGGAGCTGTTTTTT; CDR3 protein: CATSRGGRGFVYTGELFF
J gene: TRBJ1-5; clone size: few; D gene: NA; V gene: TRBV7-9; CDR3 DNA: TGTGCCAGCAGCCCCCAGGCCTATCAGCCCCAGCATTTT; CDR3 protein: CASSPQAYQPQHF
J gene: TRBJ2-2; clone size: NA; D gene: TRBD1; V gene: TRBV18; CDR3 DNA: TGTGCCAGCTCAACTAGACAGGGTAGCACCGGGGAGCTGTTTTTT; CDR3 protein: CASSTRQGSTGELFF
J gene: TRBJ2-3; clone size: NA; D gene: NA; V gene: TRBV5-1; CDR3 DNA: TGCGCCAGCAGCTTGGTGGCCCAGTACACAGATACGCAGTATTTT; CDR3 protein: CASSLVAQYTDTQYF
J gene: TRBJ2-7; clone size: NA; D gene: TRBD1; V gene: TRBV6-5; CDR3 DNA: TGTGCCAGCAGTCACAGGACAGGTTCCTACGAGCAGTACTTC; CDR3 protein: CASSHRTGSYEQYF
J gene: TRBJ1-3; clone size: NA; D gene: NA; V gene: TRBV29-1; CDR3 DNA: TGCAGCGGTGAACAGGCAGGCTCTGGAAACACCATATATTTT; CDR3 protein: CSGEQAGSGNTIYF
J gene: TRBJ2-1; clone size: once; D gene: TRBD1; V gene: TRBV11-3; CDR3 DNA: TGTGCCAGCAGCTCACGACAGGGTTACAATGAGCAGTTCTTC; CDR3 protein: CASSSRQGYNEQFF